The TCR beta chain under discussion was sequenced for a study of cytomegalovirus exposure and HLA in healthy donors. The study, taken as a whole, reports: Available immune exposure information covered CMV serostatus only.

The CDR3 is 15 residues long. The V end lost 5 bases, the J end lost 12 bases, and 20 bases lay between the germline ends. Looked up from germline, CDR1 is SGHVS and CDR2 is FQNEAQ. About this clone itself: The antigen is unknown.

In the PCR, 60 Vbeta and 13 Jbeta primers were used. Sequencing used immunoSEQ multiplex PCR; TCRdb keeps in-frame clones, though not all of them. This table has 60,000 to 80,000 clones, more than 65% appearing once. The sample consisted of PBMCs. The gene calls are TRBV7-8 and TRBJ1-6, with D maybe TRBD1 (6 bases). The TCR was taken from a woman aged 25-40 years in good health and CMV-seronegative. The CDR3 here is CASSQADRIQLPLHF. The CDR3 DNA follows: TGTGCCAGCAGCCAGGCCGACAGGATTCAATTACCCCTCCACTTT.